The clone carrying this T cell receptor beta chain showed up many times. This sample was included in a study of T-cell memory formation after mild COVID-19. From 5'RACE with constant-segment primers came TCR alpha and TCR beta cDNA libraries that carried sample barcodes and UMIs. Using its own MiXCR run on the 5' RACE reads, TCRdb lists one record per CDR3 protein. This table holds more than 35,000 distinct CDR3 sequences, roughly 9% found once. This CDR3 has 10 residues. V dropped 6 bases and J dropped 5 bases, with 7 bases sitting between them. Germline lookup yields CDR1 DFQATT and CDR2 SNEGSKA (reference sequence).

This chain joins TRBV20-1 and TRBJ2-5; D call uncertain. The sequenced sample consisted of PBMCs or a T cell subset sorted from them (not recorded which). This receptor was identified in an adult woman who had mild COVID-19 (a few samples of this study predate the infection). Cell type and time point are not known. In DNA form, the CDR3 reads TGCAGTGCCGCCCGGGAGACCCAGTACTTC. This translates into CSAARETQYF.